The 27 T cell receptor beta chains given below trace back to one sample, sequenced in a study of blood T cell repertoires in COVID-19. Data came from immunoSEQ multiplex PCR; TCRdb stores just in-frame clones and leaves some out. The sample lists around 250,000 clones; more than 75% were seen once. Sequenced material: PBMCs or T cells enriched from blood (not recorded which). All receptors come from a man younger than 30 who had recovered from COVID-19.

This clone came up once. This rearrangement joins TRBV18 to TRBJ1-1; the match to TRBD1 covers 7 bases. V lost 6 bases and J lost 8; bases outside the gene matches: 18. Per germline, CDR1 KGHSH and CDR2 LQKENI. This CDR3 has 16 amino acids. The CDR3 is CASSPGPRVRQGEAFF. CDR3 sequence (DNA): TGTGCCAGCTCCCCCGGGCCGCGCGTGAGACAGGGAGAAGCTTTCTTT.

The CDR3 DNA reads TGTGCCAGCAGCCGAGACACAGGCAACTATGGCTACACCTTC. Its protein is CASSRDTGNYGYTF. V is TRBV4-2 and J is TRBJ1-2, with D maybe TRBD1 (5 bases). The V end lost 4 bases, the J end lost 2 bases, and 11 bases lay between the germline ends. The CDR3 spans 14 residues. The germline V gene encodes CDR1 LGHNA and CDR2 YNFKEQ.

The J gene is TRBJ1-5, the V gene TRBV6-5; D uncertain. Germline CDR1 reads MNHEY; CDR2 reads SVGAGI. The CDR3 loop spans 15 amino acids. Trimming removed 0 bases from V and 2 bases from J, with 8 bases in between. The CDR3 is CASSYSALGNQPQHF. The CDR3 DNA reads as TGTGCCAGCAGTTACTCAGCTTTGGGCAATCAGCCCCAGCATTTT.

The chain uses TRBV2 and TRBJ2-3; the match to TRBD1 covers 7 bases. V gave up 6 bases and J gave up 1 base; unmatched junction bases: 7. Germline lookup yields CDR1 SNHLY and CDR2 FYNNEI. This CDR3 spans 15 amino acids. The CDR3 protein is CASRETGAGTDTQYF. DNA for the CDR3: TGTGCCAGCAGAGAAACAGGGGCCGGCACAGATACGCAGTATTTT.

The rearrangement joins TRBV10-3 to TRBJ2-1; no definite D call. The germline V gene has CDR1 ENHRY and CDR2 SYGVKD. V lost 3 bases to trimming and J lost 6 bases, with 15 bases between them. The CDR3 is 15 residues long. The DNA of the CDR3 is TGTGCCATCAGTGAAGAACTAACCTCCGGCAATGAGCAGTTCTTC. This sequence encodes CAISEELTSGNEQFF.

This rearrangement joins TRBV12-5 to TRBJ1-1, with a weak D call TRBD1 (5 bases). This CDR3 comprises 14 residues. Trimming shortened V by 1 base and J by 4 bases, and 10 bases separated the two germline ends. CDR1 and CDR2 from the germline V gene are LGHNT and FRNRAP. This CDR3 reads CASGLGAQGTEAFF. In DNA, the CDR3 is TGTGCTAGTGGTTTGGGAGCCCAGGGCACTGAAGCTTTCTTT.

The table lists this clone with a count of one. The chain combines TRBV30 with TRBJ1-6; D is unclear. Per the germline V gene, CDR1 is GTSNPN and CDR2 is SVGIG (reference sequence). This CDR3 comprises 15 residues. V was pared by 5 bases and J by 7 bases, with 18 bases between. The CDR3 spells CAWAPDPGRNSPLHF. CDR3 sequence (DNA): TGTGCCTGGGCCCCCGACCCGGGGAGGAATTCACCCCTCCACTTT.

The chain's CDR3 is CAISETGTSGRRTDTQYF. CDR3 nucleotides: TGTGCCATCAGTGAGACTGGGACTAGCGGGAGACGCACAGATACGCAGTATTTT. The chain carries TRBV10-3 and TRBJ2-3; TRBD2 agrees at 14 bases. CDR1 is ENHRY, CDR2 SYGVKD, per germline. Germline trimming cut 2 bases from V and 1 base from J; bases unmatched to any gene: 5. The CDR3 is made up of 18 amino acids.

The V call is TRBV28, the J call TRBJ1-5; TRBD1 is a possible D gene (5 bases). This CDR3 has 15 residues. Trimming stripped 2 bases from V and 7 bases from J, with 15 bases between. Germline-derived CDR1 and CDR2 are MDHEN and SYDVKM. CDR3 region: CASSLPTSGGQPQHF. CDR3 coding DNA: TGTGCCAGCAGTTTACCGACCTCGGGGGGACAGCCCCAGCATTTT.

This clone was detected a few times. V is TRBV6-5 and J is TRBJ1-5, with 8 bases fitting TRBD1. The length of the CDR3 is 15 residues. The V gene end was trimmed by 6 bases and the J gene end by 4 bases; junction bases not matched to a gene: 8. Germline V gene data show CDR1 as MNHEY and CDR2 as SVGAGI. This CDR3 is CASRAGTGSNQPQHF. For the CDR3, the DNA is TGTGCCAGCAGAGCCGGGACAGGTTCAAATCAGCCCCAGCATTTT.

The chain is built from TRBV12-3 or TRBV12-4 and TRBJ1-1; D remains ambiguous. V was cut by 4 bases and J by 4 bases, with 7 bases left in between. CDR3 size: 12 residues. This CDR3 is CASSYFLTEAFF. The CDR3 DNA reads TGTGCCAGCAGTTACTTCCTCACTGAAGCTTTCTTT.

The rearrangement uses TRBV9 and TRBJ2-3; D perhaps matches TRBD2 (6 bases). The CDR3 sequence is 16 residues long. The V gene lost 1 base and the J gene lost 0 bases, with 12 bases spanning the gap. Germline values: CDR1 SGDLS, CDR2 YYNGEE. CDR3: CASSVWVGTSTDTQYF. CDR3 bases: TGTGCCAGCAGCGTATGGGTAGGGACTAGCACAGATACGCAGTATTTT. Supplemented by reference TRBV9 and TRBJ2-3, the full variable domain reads DSGVTQTPKHLITATGQRVTLRCSPRSGDLSVYWYQQSLDQGLQFLIQYYNGEERAKGNILERFSAQQFPDLHSELNLSSLELGDSALYFCASSVWVGTSTDTQYFGPGTRLTVL.

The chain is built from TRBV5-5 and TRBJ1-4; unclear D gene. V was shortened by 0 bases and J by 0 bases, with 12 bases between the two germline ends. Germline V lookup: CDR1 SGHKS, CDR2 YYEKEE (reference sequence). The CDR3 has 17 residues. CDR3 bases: TGTGCCAGCAGCTTGGGGGAGTATAGGGCAACTAATGAAAAACTGTTTTTT. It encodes CASSLGEYRATNEKLFF.

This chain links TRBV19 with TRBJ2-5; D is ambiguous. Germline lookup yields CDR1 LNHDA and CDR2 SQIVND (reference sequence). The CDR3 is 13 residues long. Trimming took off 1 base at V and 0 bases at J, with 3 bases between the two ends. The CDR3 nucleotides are TGTGCCAGTAGTATAGGGCACCAAGAGACCCAGTACTTC. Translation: CASSIGHQETQYF.

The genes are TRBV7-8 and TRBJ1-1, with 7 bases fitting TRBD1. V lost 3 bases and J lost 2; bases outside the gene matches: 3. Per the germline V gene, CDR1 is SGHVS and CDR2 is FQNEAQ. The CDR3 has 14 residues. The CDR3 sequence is CASSLGQTNTEAFF. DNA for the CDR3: TGTGCCAGCAGCTTGGGACAGACAAACACTGAAGCTTTCTTT.

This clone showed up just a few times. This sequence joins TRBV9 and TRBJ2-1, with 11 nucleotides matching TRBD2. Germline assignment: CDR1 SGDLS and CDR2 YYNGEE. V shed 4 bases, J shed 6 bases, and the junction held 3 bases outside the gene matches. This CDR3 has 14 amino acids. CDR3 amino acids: CASSRSGGANEQFF. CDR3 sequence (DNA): TGTGCCAGCAGCCGTAGCGGGGGGGCCAATGAGCAGTTCTTC.

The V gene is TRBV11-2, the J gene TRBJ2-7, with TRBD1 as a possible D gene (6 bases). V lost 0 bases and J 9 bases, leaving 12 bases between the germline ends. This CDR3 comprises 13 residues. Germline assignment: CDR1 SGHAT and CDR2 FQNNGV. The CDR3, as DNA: TGTGCCAGCAGCTTAGATCCACAGGGTGGGCAGTACTTC. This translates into CASSLDPQGGQYF.

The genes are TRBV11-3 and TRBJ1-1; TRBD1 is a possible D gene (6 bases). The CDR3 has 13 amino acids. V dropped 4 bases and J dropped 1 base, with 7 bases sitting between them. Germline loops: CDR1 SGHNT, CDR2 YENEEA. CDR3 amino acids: CASSSQGNTEAFF. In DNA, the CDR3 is TGTGCCAGCAGCTCACAGGGGAACACTGAAGCTTTCTTT.

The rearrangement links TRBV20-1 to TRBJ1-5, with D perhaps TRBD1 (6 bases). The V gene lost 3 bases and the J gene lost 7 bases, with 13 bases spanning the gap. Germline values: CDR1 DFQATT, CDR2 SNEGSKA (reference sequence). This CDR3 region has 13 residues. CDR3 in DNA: TGCAGTGCTAGTCCTCAGGGGAGACAGCCCCAGCATTTT. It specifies CSASPQGRQPQHF.

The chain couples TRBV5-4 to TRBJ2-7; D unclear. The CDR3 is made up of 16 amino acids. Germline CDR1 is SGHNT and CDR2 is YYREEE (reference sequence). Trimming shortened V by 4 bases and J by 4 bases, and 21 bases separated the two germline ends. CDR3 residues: CASSHQNRGPEYEQYF. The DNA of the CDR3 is TGTGCCAGCAGCCATCAAAATAGAGGTCCGGAATACGAGCAGTACTTC.

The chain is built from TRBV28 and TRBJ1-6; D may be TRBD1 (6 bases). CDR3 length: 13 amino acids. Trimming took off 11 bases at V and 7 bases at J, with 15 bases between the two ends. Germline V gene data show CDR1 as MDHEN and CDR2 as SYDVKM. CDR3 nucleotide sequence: TGTGCCGGGGGCAACATCCAGAATTCACCCCTCCACTTT. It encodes CAGGNIQNSPLHF.

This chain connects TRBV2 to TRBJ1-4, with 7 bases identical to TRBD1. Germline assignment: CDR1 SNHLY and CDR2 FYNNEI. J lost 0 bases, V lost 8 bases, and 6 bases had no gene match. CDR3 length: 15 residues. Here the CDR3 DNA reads TGTGCCAGCCGTGGACAGGCGTCAACTAATGAAAAACTGTTTTTT. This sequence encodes CASRGQASTNEKLFF.

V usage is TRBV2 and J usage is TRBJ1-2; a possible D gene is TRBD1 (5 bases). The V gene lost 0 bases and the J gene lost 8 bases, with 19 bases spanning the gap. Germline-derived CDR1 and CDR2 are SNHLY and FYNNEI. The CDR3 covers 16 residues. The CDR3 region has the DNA TGTGCCAGCAGTGAAGCACGGGGGGGAAGAAAGGGAGGCTACACCTTC. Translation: CASSEARGGRKGGYTF.

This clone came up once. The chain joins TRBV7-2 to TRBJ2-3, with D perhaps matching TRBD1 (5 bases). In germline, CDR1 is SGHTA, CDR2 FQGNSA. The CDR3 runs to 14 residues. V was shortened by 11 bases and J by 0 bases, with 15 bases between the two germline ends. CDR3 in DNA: TGTGCCGTAGGCCTAAGGGGAAGCACAGATACGCAGTATTTT. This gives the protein CAVGLRGSTDTQYF.

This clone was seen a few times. The CDR3 sequence: CASSPRDRGRGDQPQHF. The CDR3 DNA follows: TGTGCCAGCAGCCCCAGGGACAGGGGGCGCGGGGATCAGCCCCAGCATTTT. The V and J genes are TRBV6-2 or TRBV6-3 and TRBJ1-5; the match to TRBD1 covers 12 bases. V shed 6 bases, J shed 5 bases, and the junction held 11 bases outside the gene matches. This CDR3 spans 17 amino acids. CDR1 is MNHEY and CDR2 is SVGEGT in the germline V gene.

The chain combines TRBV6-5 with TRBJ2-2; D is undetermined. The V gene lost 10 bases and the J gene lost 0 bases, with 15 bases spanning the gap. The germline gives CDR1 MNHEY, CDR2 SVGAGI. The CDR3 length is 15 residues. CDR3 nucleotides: TGTGCCACCGAAACGACAATCGCGAACACCGGGGAGCTGTTTTTT. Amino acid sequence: CATETTIANTGELFF.

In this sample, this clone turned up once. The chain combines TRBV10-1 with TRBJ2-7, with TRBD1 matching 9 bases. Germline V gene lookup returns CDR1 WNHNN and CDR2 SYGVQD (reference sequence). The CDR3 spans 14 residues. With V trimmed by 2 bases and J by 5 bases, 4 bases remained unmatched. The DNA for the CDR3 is TGCGCCAGCAGTGAGCGGGGACAGGGTAACGAGCAGTACTTC. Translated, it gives CASSERGQGNEQYF.